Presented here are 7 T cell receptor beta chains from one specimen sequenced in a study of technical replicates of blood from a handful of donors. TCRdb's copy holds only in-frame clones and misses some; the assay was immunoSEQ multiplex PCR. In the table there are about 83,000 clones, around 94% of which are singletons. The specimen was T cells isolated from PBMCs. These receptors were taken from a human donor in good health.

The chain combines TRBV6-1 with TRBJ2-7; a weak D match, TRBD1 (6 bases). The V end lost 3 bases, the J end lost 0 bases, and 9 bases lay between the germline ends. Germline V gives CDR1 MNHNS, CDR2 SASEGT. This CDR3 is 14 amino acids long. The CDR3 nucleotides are TGTGCCAGCAGTGACTTAGGGGGCTCCTACGAGCAGTACTTC. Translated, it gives CASSDLGGSYEQYF.

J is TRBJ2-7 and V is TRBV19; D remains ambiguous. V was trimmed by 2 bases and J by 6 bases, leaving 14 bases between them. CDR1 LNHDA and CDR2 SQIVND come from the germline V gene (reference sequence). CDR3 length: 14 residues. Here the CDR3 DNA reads TGTGCCAGTAGTATACGGCTAGGTCCATCCGAGCAGTACTTC. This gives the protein CASSIRLGPSEQYF.

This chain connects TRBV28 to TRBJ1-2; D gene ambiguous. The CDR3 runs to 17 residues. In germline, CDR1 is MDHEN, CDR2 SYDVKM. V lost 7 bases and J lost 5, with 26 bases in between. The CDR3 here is CASTGSETTSPIYGYTF. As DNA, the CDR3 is TGTGCCAGCACAGGTTCCGAGACCACCTCCCCGATTTATGGCTACACCTTC.

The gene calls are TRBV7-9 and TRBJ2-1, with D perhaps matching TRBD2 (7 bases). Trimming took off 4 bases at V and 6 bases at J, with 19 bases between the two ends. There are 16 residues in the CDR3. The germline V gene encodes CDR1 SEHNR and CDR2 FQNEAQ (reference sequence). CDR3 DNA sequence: TGTGCCAGCAGCTCGATCCGGGGGGCCATTACCAATGAGCAGTTCTTC. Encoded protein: CASSSIRGAITNEQFF.

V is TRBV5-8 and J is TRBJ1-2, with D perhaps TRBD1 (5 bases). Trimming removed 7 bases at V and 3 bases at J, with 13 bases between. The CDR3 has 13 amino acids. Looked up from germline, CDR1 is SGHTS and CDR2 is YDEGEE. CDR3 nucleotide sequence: TGTGCCAGCCTGTTCAGGGCCCACTATGGCTACACCTTC. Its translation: CASLFRAHYGYTF.

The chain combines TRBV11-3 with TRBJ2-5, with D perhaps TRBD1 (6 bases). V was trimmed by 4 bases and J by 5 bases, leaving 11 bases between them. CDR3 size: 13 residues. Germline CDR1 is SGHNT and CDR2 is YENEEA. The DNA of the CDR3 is TGTGCCAGCAGCTCAGGGGCGGTGGAGACCCAGTACTTC. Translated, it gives CASSSGAVETQYF.

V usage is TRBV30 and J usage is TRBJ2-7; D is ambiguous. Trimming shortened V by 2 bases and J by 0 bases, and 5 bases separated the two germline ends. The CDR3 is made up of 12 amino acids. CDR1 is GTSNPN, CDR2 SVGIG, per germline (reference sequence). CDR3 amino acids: CAWSPGSYEQYF. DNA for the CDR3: TGTGCCTGGAGTCCGGGCTCCTACGAGCAGTACTTC.